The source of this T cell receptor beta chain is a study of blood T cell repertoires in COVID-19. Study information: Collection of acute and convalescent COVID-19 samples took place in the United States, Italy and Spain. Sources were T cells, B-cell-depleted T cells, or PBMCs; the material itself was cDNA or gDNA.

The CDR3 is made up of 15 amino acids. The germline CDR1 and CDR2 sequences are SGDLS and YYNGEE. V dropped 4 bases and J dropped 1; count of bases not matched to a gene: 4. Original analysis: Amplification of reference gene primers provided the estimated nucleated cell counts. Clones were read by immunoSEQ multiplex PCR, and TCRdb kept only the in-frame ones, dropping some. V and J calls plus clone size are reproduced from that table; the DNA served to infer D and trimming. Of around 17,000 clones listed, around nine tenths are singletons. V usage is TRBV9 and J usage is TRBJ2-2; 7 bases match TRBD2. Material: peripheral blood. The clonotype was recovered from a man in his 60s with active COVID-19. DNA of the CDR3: TGTGCCAGCAGCAACGGGGGGTTGAACACCGGGGAGCTGTTTTTT. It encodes CASSNGGLNTGELFF.